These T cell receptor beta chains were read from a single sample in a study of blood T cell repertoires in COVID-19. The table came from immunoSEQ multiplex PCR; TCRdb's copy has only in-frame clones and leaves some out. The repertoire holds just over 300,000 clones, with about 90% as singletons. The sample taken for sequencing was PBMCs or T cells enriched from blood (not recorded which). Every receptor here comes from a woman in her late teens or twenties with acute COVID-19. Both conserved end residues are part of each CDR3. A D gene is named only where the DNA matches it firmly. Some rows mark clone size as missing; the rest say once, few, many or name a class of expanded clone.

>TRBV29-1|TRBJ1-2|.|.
TGCAGCGTTGAAGATCGCCGGGGGGGCTACACCTTC
CSVEDRRGGYTF
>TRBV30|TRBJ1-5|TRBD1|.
TGTGCCTCGTCCCGGGACAGCCGCAATCAGCCCCAGCATTTT
CASSRDSRNQPQHF
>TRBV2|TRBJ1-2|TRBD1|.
TGTGCCAGCAGGGAAAGGCCGGGACAGGGGAAGCGCTATGGCTACACCTTC
CASRERPGQGKRYGYTF
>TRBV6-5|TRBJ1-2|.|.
TGTGCCAGCAGTAATCGACAGAAAGCTAACTATGGCTACACCTTC
CASSNRQKANYGYTF
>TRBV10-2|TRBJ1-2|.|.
TGCGCCAGCAGTGATTCGGGGTATGGCTACACCTTC
CASSDSGYGYTF
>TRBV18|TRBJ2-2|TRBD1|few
TGTGCCAGCTCACCAGGACAGGGGGCCGCGAACACCGGGGAGCTGTTTTTT
CASSPGQGAANTGELFF
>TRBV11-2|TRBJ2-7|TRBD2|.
TGTGCCAGCAGCTTAGAGGGTAGCGGGAGTTTCAACGAGCAGTACTTC
CASSLEGSGSFNEQYF
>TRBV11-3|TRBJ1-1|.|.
TGTGCCAGCAGCTTAGATGGACAACTGAACACTGAAGCTTTCTTT
CASSLDGQLNTEAFF
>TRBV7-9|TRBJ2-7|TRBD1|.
TGTGCCAGCAGCCGCGGTTTGGAGTACAGGGGACCCCATTACGAGCAGTACTTC
CASSRGLEYRGPHYEQYF
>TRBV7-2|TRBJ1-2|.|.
TGTGCCAGCAGCGCACAGGATAACTATGGCTACACCTTC
CASSAQDNYGYTF
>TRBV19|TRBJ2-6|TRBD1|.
TGTGCCAGTGGGAGACAGGGAACTGGGGCCAACGTCCTGACTTTC
CASGRQGTGANVLTF